A single sample is the source of the 11 T cell receptor beta chains below, sequenced in a study of shared clonotypes between healthy human individuals. Assay used: immunoSEQ multiplex PCR; TCRdb lists only in-frame clones, some missing. The data contain a few million clones, approximately 90% of them singletons. Sequencing was carried out using naive CD4+ T cells from PBMCs. Subset specified: CD45RA+ positively selected. These receptors came from a man between 18 and 35 years old in good health. Some clones in this sample may be carry-over from other donors' samples.

CDR3 protein: CASSRDFDRYNEQFF. The CDR3 nucleotides read TGCGCCAGCTCTAGGGACTTTGACAGATACAATGAGCAGTTCTTC. This rearrangement joins TRBV5-1 to TRBJ2-1, with D tentatively TRBD2 (6 bases). The V gene's germline CDR1 is SGHRS and CDR2 YFSETQ. V gave up 7 bases and J gave up 4 bases, with 18 bases separating them. The CDR3 is made up of 15 amino acids. Full variable domain (missing parts from reference TRBV5-1 and TRBJ2-1): KAGVTQTPRYLIKTRGQQVTLSCSPISGHRSVSWYQQTPGQGLQFLFEYFSETQRNKGNFPGRFSGRQFSNSRSEMNVSTLELGDSALYLCASSRDFDRYNEQFFGPGTRLTVL.

As to this clone: Other DNA sequences within the sample encode an identical CDR3. The gene calls are TRBV20-1 and TRBJ2-3; D is undetermined. Germline CDR1 is DFQATT and CDR2 is SNEGSKA (reference sequence). Trimming took 5 bases from V and 6 from J, leaving 9 bases between them. This CDR3 is 11 amino acids long. The chain's CDR3 is CSAPLADTQYF. The CDR3 DNA sequence: TGCAGTGCTCCACTCGCGGATACGCAGTATTTT.

To note about this clone: The sample carries other DNA sequences with the same CDR3. CDR3: CASSLETGRETQYF. In nucleotides, the CDR3 is TGCGCCAGCAGCTTGGAAACTGGAAGGGAGACCCAGTACTTC. The V gene is TRBV5-1, the J gene TRBJ2-5; no firm D call. V lost 0 bases and J lost 5, with 11 bases in between. The CDR3 contains 14 residues. Germline V gene data show CDR1 as SGHRS and CDR2 as YFSETQ.

The chain couples TRBV30 to TRBJ1-1; weak D call: TRBD1 (5 bases). The CDR3 is made up of 13 amino acids. Trimming stripped 0 bases from V and 10 bases from J, with 15 bases between. Looked up from germline, CDR1 is GTSNPN and CDR2 is SVGIG (reference sequence). In DNA form, the CDR3 reads TGTGCCTGGAGTGTACGGGACCCCCTGCCAGCTTTCTTT. This codes for CAWSVRDPLPAFF.

V gene TRBV7-2 combines with J gene TRBJ1-3; TRBD1 matches at 9 bases. V lost 5 bases and J lost 3; bases outside the gene matches: 14. The germline V gene has CDR1 SGHTA and CDR2 FQGNSA. This CDR3 is built from 18 residues. CDR3 nucleotides: TGTGCCAGCAGCCCTGACCCCCCACAGGGGGCAGATGGAAACACCATATATTTT. Its translation: CASSPDPPQGADGNTIYF.

The chain carries TRBV5-1 and TRBJ2-2, with 9 positions matching TRBD2. Germline values: CDR1 SGHRS, CDR2 YFSETQ. The CDR3 is made up of 16 amino acids. The V segment lost 4 bases and the J segment 7 bases; nucleotides outside the gene matches: 11. CDR3 in DNA: TGCGCCAGCAGCCCCCGGGGGTCTAGCGGGATCGGGGAGCTGTTTTTT. It specifies CASSPRGSSGIGELFF. The full variable domain, rest sourced from reference TRBV5-1 and TRBJ2-2, is KAGVTQTPRYLIKTRGQQVTLSCSPISGHRSVSWYQQTPGQGLQFLFEYFSETQRNKGNFPGRFSGRQFSNSRSEMNVSTLELGDSALYLCASSPRGSSGIGELFFGEGSRLTVL.

The CDR3 loop reads CASTFPGQASYEQYF. CDR3 DNA: TGTGCCAGCACCTTCCCCGGACAGGCCTCCTACGAGCAGTACTTC. This chain connects TRBV28 to TRBJ2-7; 7 bases agree with TRBD1. The CDR3 is 15 residues long. The J segment lost 0 bases and the V segment lost 7 bases, leaving 9 bases of the junction unmatched. CDR1 and CDR2 (germline): MDHEN, SYDVKM.

This sequence joins TRBV15 and TRBJ2-7, with 14 bases matching TRBD2. The V gene's germline CDR1 is LNHNV and CDR2 YYDKDF (reference sequence). CDR3 length equals 13 residues. V was pared by 6 bases and J by 12 bases, with 7 bases of the junction left unmatched. The CDR3 spells CATRPGLAGVLYF. The CDR3 bases are TGTGCCACCAGACCGGGACTAGCGGGAGTACTGTACTTC.

The chain carries TRBV6-6 and TRBJ2-7, with D unresolved. Trimming took off 2 bases at V and 5 bases at J, with 13 bases between the two ends. This CDR3 has 14 residues. The germline V gene has CDR1 MNHNY and CDR2 SVGAGI (reference sequence). DNA for the CDR3: TGTGCCAGCAGTTACGGGCTAGGCGAGGACGAGCAGTACTTC. Its translation is CASSYGLGEDEQYF.

This sequence joins TRBV28 and TRBJ2-7; D remains unclear. CDR3 length: 15 residues. Deletions cut 4 bases from V and 0 bases from J, with 13 bases between. CDR1 and CDR2 (germline): MDHEN, SYDVKM. CDR3 region: CASSSPTLGSYEQYF. The CDR3 DNA reads TGTGCCAGCAGTTCCCCCACCCTAGGCTCCTACGAGCAGTACTTC.

This sequence joins TRBV5-1 and TRBJ2-3; D uncertain. Trimming took off 5 bases at V and 4 bases at J, with 8 bases between the two ends. Germline CDR1 reads SGHRS; CDR2 reads YFSETQ. The CDR3 consists of 12 residues. The CDR3 coding sequence is TGCGCCAGCAGTCCAAGTGCAGATACGCAGTATTTT. Translation: CASSPSADTQYF.